A single sample is the source of the 6 T cell receptor beta chains below, sequenced in a study of control samples from healthy donors and cancer patients. Generated by immunoSEQ multiplex PCR, the TCRdb table keeps only in-frame clones and is missing some. The sample lists about 250,000 clones, roughly 87% occurring once. Sequencing was carried out using PBMCs. The receptors shown here come from a woman in her fifties or sixties with lung cancer.

J is TRBJ1-5 and V is TRBV2, with D perhaps matching TRBD1 (6 bases). The V end was cut by 6 bases, the J end by 7 bases, with 19 bases between. Germline V gives CDR1 SNHLY, CDR2 FYNNEI. The CDR3 has 15 residues. This CDR3 is CASSGGSQGGQPQHF. The DNA for the CDR3 is TGTGCCAGCAGCGGAGGGTCACAGGGTGGCCAGCCCCAGCATTTT.

V gene TRBV10-3 combines with J gene TRBJ1-1; D is ambiguous. The CDR3 has 13 residues. Germline V lookup: CDR1 ENHRY, CDR2 SYGVKD. Trimming took off 2 bases at V and 5 bases at J, with 9 bases between the two ends. Here the CDR3 reads CAISEAKPTEAFF. The CDR3 nucleotides read TGTGCCATCAGTGAGGCCAAACCAACTGAAGCTTTCTTT.

The chain recombines TRBV3-1 (or the pseudogene TRBV3-2) with TRBJ1-6; no definite D call. CDR3 length equals 14 residues. CDR1 is LGHDT, CDR2 YNNKEL, per germline (reference sequence). Trimming took 4 bases from V and 7 from J, leaving 11 bases between them. CDR3 region: CASSLTPGNSPLHF. CDR3 DNA sequence: TGTGCCAGCAGCCTTACACCCGGGAATTCACCCCTCCACTTT.

This clone has just a few counts. V is TRBV3-1 (or the pseudogene TRBV3-2) and J is TRBJ2-1; 9 bases are shared with TRBD2. The CDR3 loop spans 15 amino acids. J lost 4 bases, V lost 3 bases, and 4 bases had no gene match. CDR1 is LGHDT, CDR2 YNNKEL, per germline (reference sequence). The DNA for the CDR3 is TGTGCCAGCAGCCATAGCGGGAGTGGATACAATGAGCAGTTCTTC. Its translation is CASSHSGSGYNEQFF.

The V gene is TRBV6-5, the J gene TRBJ1-4; D perhaps matches TRBD1 (5 bases). V was cut by 6 bases and J by 6 bases, with 17 bases left in between. The CDR3 consists of 15 residues. The germline gives CDR1 MNHEY, CDR2 SVGAGI. CDR3 DNA sequence: TGTGCCAGCAGACCCCACGGGACCGGGTATGAAAAACTGTTTTTT. This codes for CASRPHGTGYEKLFF.

V usage is TRBV11-2 and J usage is TRBJ2-1, with D possibly being TRBD2 (6 bases). V lost 3 bases and J 8 bases, leaving 14 bases between the germline ends. The CDR3 consists of 14 residues. Germline V gene lookup returns CDR1 SGHAT and CDR2 FQNNGV. CDR3 nucleotide sequence: TGTGCCAGCAGCTTCATCGACCAGCGGGATGAGCAGTTCTTC. Amino acid sequence: CASSFIDQRDEQFF.